A single sample is the source of the 17 T cell receptor beta chains below, sequenced in a study of identical twins. From the 5' RACE reads, TCRdb called clonotypes with MiXCR, one entry per CDR3 protein. The sample includes 1,800,000 or so distinct CDR3 sequences, less than 35% seen only once; the top ten take about 0.3%. Specimen: cord blood. These receptors all stem from a newborn girl in good health.

The chain is built from TRBV18 and TRBJ2-7; 8 bases match TRBD1. V gave up 2 bases and J gave up 2 bases; unmatched junction bases: 5. The germline gives CDR1 KGHSH, CDR2 LQKENI. There are 15 residues in the CDR3. As DNA, the CDR3 is TGTGCCAGCTCACCATCTCGACAGGGGCCCTACGAGCAGTACTTC. Amino acids: CASSPSRQGPYEQYF.

V is TRBV5-1 and J is TRBJ2-7, with TRBD2 matching 10 bases. The length of the CDR3 is 14 residues. In germline, CDR1 is SGHRS, CDR2 YFSETQ. V lost 2 bases, J lost 6 bases, and 5 bases stayed unmatched. The CDR3 sequence: CASSFASGSLEQYF. CDR3 DNA: TGCGCCAGCAGCTTCGCTAGCGGGAGTCTCGAGCAGTACTTC. Supplemented by reference TRBV5-1 and TRBJ2-7, the full variable domain reads KAGVTQTPRYLIKTRGQQVTLSCSPISGHRSVSWYQQTPGQGLQFLFEYFSETQRNKGNFPGRFSGRQFSNSRSEMNVSTLELGDSALYLCASSFASGSLEQYFGPGTRLTVT.

This clonotype was seen only a few times. J is TRBJ1-1 and V is TRBV9; a weak D match, TRBD1 (5 bases). Trimming left V 8 bases short and J 0 bases short, with 14 bases between. This CDR3 is 14 amino acids long. Germline V gene sequence: CDR1 SGDLS, CDR2 YYNGEE. This chain's CDR3 is CARGHCCLNTEAFF. The CDR3 nucleotides are TGTGCCAGAGGACATTGCTGCCTGAACACTGAAGCTTTCTTT.

The table lists this clonotype with a few counts. The rearrangement joins TRBV10-3 to TRBJ1-1; TRBD1 agrees at 7 bases. The CDR3 covers 15 residues. The germline gives CDR1 ENHRY, CDR2 SYGVKD. V lost 3 bases, J lost 5 bases, and 9 bases stayed unmatched. The CDR3 nucleotides read TGTGCCATCAGTGAAAGGACAGGAGGTTGGACTGAAGCTTTCTTT. Protein product: CAISERTGGWTEAFF.

This clonotype was picked up one time. CDR3 loop: CASTRGYYGYTF. CDR3 nucleotides: TGTGCCAGCACCCGGGGGTACTATGGCTACACCTTC. This chain links TRBV7-9 with TRBJ1-2; D possibly corresponds to TRBD1 (5 bases). The V gene lost 7 bases and the J gene lost 3 bases, with 9 bases spanning the gap. Germline V gene lookup returns CDR1 SEHNR and CDR2 FQNEAQ (reference sequence). This CDR3 spans 12 amino acids.

This clonotype was seen only a few times. The rearrangement joins TRBV18 to TRBJ1-2; no definite D call. V was pared by 1 base and J by 1 base, with 16 bases between. Looked up from germline, CDR1 is KGHSH and CDR2 is LQKENI. CDR3 length: 17 residues. The CDR3 DNA sequence: TGTGCCAGCTCACCACTTGAGGGAGTCATCGTTAACTATGGCTACACCTTC. Its translation: CASSPLEGVIVNYGYTF.

As regards this clonotype: A read error may explain this, as a much larger clone is one base away. This chain joins TRBV27 and TRBJ2-5, with D possibly TRBD1 on 6 matching bases. The end of the DNA is better explained by TRBJ2-7, so the J call may be wrong. Germline V gene lookup returns CDR1 MNHEY and CDR2 SMNVEV (reference sequence). This CDR3 has 14 amino acids. CDR3 sequence: CASGRGTLGYEQYF. DNA of the CDR3: TGTGCCAGCGGCCGAGGGACATTAGGCTACGAGCAGTACTTC.

This clonotype came up a few times. This rearrangement joins TRBV12-3 or TRBV12-4 to TRBJ2-1; TRBD2 agrees at 12 bases. The CDR3 has 18 residues. V was pared by 5 bases and J by 0 bases, with 8 bases of the junction left unmatched. CDR3 loop: CASSPSSTSGSSYNEQFF. In DNA form, the CDR3 reads TGTGCCAGCAGTCCATCCTCGACTAGCGGGAGCTCCTACAATGAGCAGTTCTTC.

This clonotype was found a few times. The chain carries TRBV14 and TRBJ2-7; tentatively, D is TRBD2 (5 bases). From germline, CDR1 is SGHDN and CDR2 FVKESK. The CDR3 is 15 amino acids. The ends were cut back, 0 bases at V and 4 bases at J, with 13 bases in the middle. CDR3 in DNA: TGTGCCAGCAGCCAAGACGCGAGGGCAAGGTACGAGCAGTACTTC. Its translation is CASSQDARARYEQYF.

Concerning this clonotype itself: At one end, the junction sequence differs from germline, possibly due to a read error. The chain links TRBV11-2 to TRBJ1-2, with D maybe TRBD1 (5 bases). CDR1 is SGHAT, CDR2 FQNNGV, per germline. The CDR3 has 16 amino acids. As DNA, the CDR3 is TGTGCCGGCAGCTTAGGGCGAGGGGAAGGCTTCTATGGCTACACCTTC. This sequence encodes CAGSLGRGEGFYGYTF.

This clonotype is a singleton in its sample. The chain is built from TRBV4-1 and TRBJ1-2; no definite D call. Germline assignment: CDR1 MGHRA and CDR2 YSYEKL. The CDR3 spans 14 residues. Trimming shortened V by 4 bases and J by 5 bases, and 14 bases separated the two germline ends. CDR3 sequence (DNA): TGCGCCAGCAGCCGAGATTGGGCCAGATATGGCTACACCTTC. Protein: CASSRDWARYGYTF.

The chain recombines TRBV5-1 with TRBJ2-6; no clear D gene. V was trimmed by 0 bases and J by 0 bases, leaving 7 bases between them. The length of the CDR3 is 16 residues. The germline CDR1 and CDR2 sequences are SGHRS and YFSETQ. CDR3 residues: CASSLAYGSGANVLTF. CDR3 coding DNA: TGCGCCAGCAGCTTGGCCTACGGCTCTGGGGCCAACGTCCTGACTTTC.

V is TRBV5-1 and J is TRBJ2-5, with 7 bases matching TRBD2. CDR1 SGHRS and CDR2 YFSETQ come from the germline V gene. The CDR3 covers 15 residues. V lost 2 bases, J lost 11 bases, and 15 bases stayed unmatched. The CDR3 loop is CASSLSGILYNEQYF. The CDR3 DNA sequence: TGCGCCAGCAGCTTAAGCGGGATACTCTACAATGAGCAGTACTTC.

This clonotype came up a few times. This chain links TRBV6-1 with TRBJ2-1; 15 nucleotides line up with TRBD2. The closer fit of TRBJ2-7 to the DNA end suggests the J call may be wrong. Germline assignment: CDR1 MNHNS and CDR2 SASEGT. CDR3 length equals 20 residues. In DNA, the CDR3 is TGTGCCAGCAGAGGACTAGCGGGGGGGCATTTGCACCGCCAATACAATGAGCAGTACTTC. Protein sequence: CASRGLAGGHLHRQYNEQYF.

The chain carries TRBV20-1 and TRBJ1-5, with D uncertain. There are 12 residues in the CDR3. CDR1 is DFQATT and CDR2 is SNEGSKA in the germline V gene (reference sequence). The ends were cut back, 2 bases at V and 7 bases at J, with 9 bases in the middle. The chain's CDR3 is CSARPYGQPQHF. For the CDR3, the DNA is TGCAGTGCTAGACCGTATGGACAGCCCCAGCATTTT.

The V call is TRBV20-1, the J call TRBJ2-4; TRBD2 agrees at 7 bases. Near its end, the DNA agrees better with TRBJ2-7, so the J call may be wrong. Germline-derived CDR1 and CDR2 are DFQATT and SNEGSKA (reference sequence). The CDR3 is made up of 14 amino acids. The CDR3 reads CSAAASGKSYEQYF. The CDR3, as DNA: TGCAGCGCGGCCGCTAGCGGAAAGTCCTACGAGCAGTACTTC.

This sequence joins TRBV21-1 and TRBJ1-2. TRBV21-1 is deemed a pseudogene. The CDR3 extends over 13 amino acids. The CDR3 protein is CASSKRGPDGYTF. In nucleotides, the CDR3 is TGTGCCAGCAGCAAAAGGGGCCCGGATGGCTACACCTTC.